Below, 3 T cell receptor beta chains from the same sample are listed, as sequenced in a study of blood T cell repertoires in COVID-19. Method: immunoSEQ multiplex PCR; TCRdb's copy keeps in-frame clones and lacks some. The data contain about 350,000 clones, about nine tenths of them singletons. The specimen sequenced was PBMCs or T cells enriched from blood (not recorded which). These receptors originate from a woman aged 25 to 39 who had been exposed to COVID-19.

This sequence joins TRBV5-1 and TRBJ2-7; TRBD1 matches at 7 bases. This CDR3 spans 14 amino acids. V dropped 7 bases and J dropped 1; count of bases not matched to a gene: 8. Germline V gene data show CDR1 as SGHRS and CDR2 as YFSETQ. The CDR3 here is CASYDRQGSYEQYF. The CDR3 nucleotides read TGCGCCAGCTACGATCGACAGGGTTCCTACGAGCAGTACTTC. The full variable domain, completed using reference TRBV5-1 and TRBJ2-7, is KAGVTQTPRYLIKTRGQQVTLSCSPISGHRSVSWYQQTPGQGLQFLFEYFSETQRNKGNFPGRFSGRQFSNSRSEMNVSTLELGDSALYLCASYDRQGSYEQYFGPGTRLTVT.

This chain uses TRBV25-1 with TRBJ2-3; D possibly corresponds to TRBD1 (6 bases). The CDR3 contains 16 residues. With 2 bases removed from V and 2 bases from J, the gap between germline ends came to 14 bases. Germline V lookup: CDR1 MGHDK, CDR2 SYGVNS. DNA of the CDR3: TGTGCCAGCAGTGAAAATCTCAGGGGAGCCACAGATACGCAGTATTTT. This sequence encodes CASSENLRGATDTQYF.

The rearrangement links TRBV6-1 to TRBJ2-3; 7 positions match TRBD1. CDR1 MNHNS and CDR2 SASEGT come from the germline V gene. The junction had 11 bases not matched to a gene; V was cut back by 4 bases and J by 4 bases. The CDR3 is 16 residues long. CDR3 sequence (DNA): TGTGCCAGCAGTGTCCAGGGGGATGTTTTTGCAGATACGCAGTATTTT. Its translation is CASSVQGDVFADTQYF.